These T cell receptor beta chains were read from a single sample in a study of blood T cell repertoires in COVID-19. Here immunoSEQ multiplex PCR was the method, and the copy in TCRdb shows in-frame clones only, minus some. The repertoire consists of roughly 160,000 clones, with around nine tenths occurring once and the leading ten covering roughly 0.53%. Sequencing was performed on peripheral blood. These receptors all stem from a man in his 60s with COVID-19, enrolled during active disease. Each CDR3 is given with its conserved first and last residue. The order of the fields is D gene, V gene, J gene, clone size, CDR3 protein, CDR3 DNA. A D gene is named only where the DNA matches it firmly. Clone size appears in some rows only: once, few, many, or a class for an expanded clone.

TRBD2	TRBV19	TRBJ2-7	.	CASSSLAGLGEQYF	TGTGCCAGTAGTAGTTTAGCGGGACTGGGCGAGCAGTACTTC
TRBD1	TRBV7-9	TRBJ2-3	.	CASSLGDRGLSDTQYF	TGTGCCAGCAGCTTAGGGGACAGGGGTTTGTCGGATACGCAGTATTTT
TRBD1	TRBV11-3	TRBJ2-1	.	CASSRDSHNEQFF	TGTGCCAGCAGCCGGGACAGTCACAATGAGCAGTTCTTC
TRBD2	TRBV9	TRBJ2-1	.	CASSVASGGTYNEQFF	TGTGCCAGCAGCGTAGCTAGCGGGGGGACTTACAATGAGCAGTTCTTC
.	TRBV24-1	TRBJ1-5	once	CATSGSGGNQPQHF	TGTGCCACCAGTGGTTCAGGGGGCAATCAGCCCCAGCATTTT
TRBD1	TRBV2	TRBJ1-5	.	CASSVTGVQPQHF	TGTGCCAGCAGTGTTACAGGGGTTCAGCCCCAGCATTTT
.	TRBV5-1	TRBJ1-3	.	CASSLTAFSGNTIYF	TGCGCCAGCAGCTTGACAGCCTTCTCTGGAAACACCATATATTTT
TRBD2	TRBV6-4	TRBJ2-2	.	CASRELAGNTGELFF	TGTGCCAGCAGAGAACTAGCGGGAAACACCGGGGAGCTGTTTTTT
.	TRBV2	TRBJ1-2	.	CASSDSDGGEGGYTF	TGTGCCAGCAGTGACTCTGACGGAGGGGAAGGAGGCTACACCTTC
.	TRBV2	TRBJ1-1	.	CASTHGGARDTEAFF	TGTGCCAGCACCCACGGGGGGGCGCGGGACACTGAAGCTTTCTTT
TRBD2	TRBV7-9	TRBJ2-2	once	CASSPPTSSTGELFF	TGTGCCAGCAGCCCTCCGACTAGCTCCACCGGGGAGCTGTTTTTT
.	TRBV11-3	TRBJ1-1	.	CASSLERVNTEAFF	TGTGCCAGCAGCTTGGAACGGGTAAACACTGAAGCTTTCTTT
.	TRBV7-2	TRBJ2-3	.	CASSLSTDTQYF	TGTGCCAGCAGCCTAAGCACAGATACGCAGTATTTT
.	TRBV2	TRBJ1-3	.	CASSNIPSGTSGNTIYF	TGTGCCAGCAGTAACATCCCGTCCGGGACTTCTGGAAACACCATATATTTT
.	TRBV29-1	TRBJ1-2	.	CSAGDYGYTF	TGCAGCGCCGGAGACTATGGCTACACCTTC
.	TRBV6-1	TRBJ2-7	few	CASSEDWQGFYEQYF	TGTGCCAGCAGTGAAGATTGGCAGGGATTCTACGAGCAGTACTTC
.	TRBV6-4	TRBJ1-5	few	CASNNSIFGVTGNQPQHF	TGTGCCAGCAATAACTCGATTTTCGGGGTTACGGGCAATCAGCCCCAGCATTTT
TRBD1	TRBV5-1	TRBJ1-1	.	CASSSSTGLNTEAFF	TGCGCCAGCAGCTCCTCGACAGGGCTGAACACTGAAGCTTTCTTT
TRBD2	TRBV5-1	TRBJ2-7	.	CASSLFPASGGTDEQYF	TGCGCCAGCAGCTTGTTCCCCGCTAGCGGGGGGACTGACGAGCAGTACTTC
.	TRBV19	TRBJ1-4	.	CASSIGRGPEKLFF	TGTGCCAGTAGTATTGGAAGAGGGCCGGAAAAACTGTTTTTT
.	TRBV7-7	TRBJ2-1	.	CASSLAPVSSYNEQFF	TGTGCTAGCAGCTTAGCGCCAGTAAGCTCCTACAATGAGCAGTTCTTC
.	TRBV29-1	TRBJ2-6	.	CSVDSGTGANVLTF	TGCAGCGTTGATTCGGGAACTGGGGCCAACGTCCTGACTTTC
.	TRBV19	TRBJ1-1	once	CASSAGSNTEAFF	TGTGCCAGTAGCGCAGGGTCGAACACTGAAGCTTTCTTT
.	TRBV5-1	TRBJ2-7	.	CASSPENTYEQYF	TGCGCCAGCAGCCCGGAGAATACCTACGAGCAGTACTTC
.	TRBV5-1	TRBJ2-3	.	CASSLAGGPSTDTQYF	TGCGCCAGCAGCTTGGCCGGGGGGCCTAGCACAGATACGCAGTATTTT